This note documents a single TCR beta chain sequence. These data originate in a study of cytomegalovirus exposure and HLA in healthy donors. The primer mix had 60 Vbeta and 13 Jbeta primers. Sequencing was performed with immunoSEQ multiplex PCR; in TCRdb, only in-frame clones are kept and a portion is missing. The sample comprises 150,000 to 200,000 clones, over 75% of which are singletons, and 2% to 2.5% rests with the top ten. The trim removed 6 bases at V and 5 bases at J, leaving 12 bases unmatched. Per germline, CDR1 SNHLY and CDR2 FYNNEI. This CDR3 contains 16 residues. The source is a male donor in good health and CMV-seronegative. The rearrangement joins TRBV2 to TRBJ2-2; 7 nucleotides line up with TRBD1. The specimen sequenced was PBMCs. In DNA form, the CDR3 reads TGTGCCAGCAGCAGAGCCCGGGACAGCTCAACCGGGGAGCTGTTTTTT. Encoded protein: CASSRARDSSTGELFF.